This entry lists 21 T cell receptor beta chains sequenced from one sample in a study of patients and donors after allogeneic stem cell transplantation (TCRdb year 2020). The library was produced with RT-PCR. Instrument on record: NextSeq 550. Using fastp trimming at Q25 and MiXCR clonotype assembly, TCRdb reanalyzed the public sequencing data and kept in-frame beta chains. Every entry covers one CDR3 protein and lists the most common genes and DNA from its rows. For this sample the table gives a few hundred thousand distinct CDR3 sequences, of which 38% were detected only once. The ten top clones hold around 10% of the sample. Sequencing was done on a sample of blood, either unsorted or a sorted T cell fraction (not recorded which). These receptors originate from a human donor who was either an allogeneic HSCT recipient or a stem cell or donor lymphocyte infusion donor (not recorded which). It is not recorded whose cells these are; they may come from a transplant donor.

The rearrangement uses TRBV12-3 or TRBV12-4 and TRBJ2-7; D gene ambiguous. V lost 2 bases, J lost 11 bases, and 16 bases lay in between. CDR3 length: 13 amino acids. The CDR3 sequence: CASSLSLRQVKYF. The DNA for the CDR3 is TGTGCCAGCAGTTTATCCCTCCGGCAGGTAAAGTACTTC.

V gene TRBV2 combines with J gene TRBJ1-1, with unresolved D. Trimming shortened V by 2 bases and J by 3 bases, and 10 bases separated the two germline ends. This CDR3 contains 14 residues. Germline V gene lookup returns CDR1 SNHLY and CDR2 FYNNEI. The chain's CDR3 is CASSENRGDTEAFF. In DNA, the CDR3 is TGTGCCAGCAGTGAAAATCGGGGAGACACTGAAGCTTTCTTT. Drawing the rest from reference TRBV2 and TRBJ1-1, the complete variable domain is EPEVTQTPSHQVTQMGQEVILRCVPISNHLYFYWYRQILGQKVEFLVSFYNNEISEKSEIFDDQFSVERPDGSNFTLKIRSTKLEDSAMYFCASSENRGDTEAFFGQGTRLTVV.

CDR3 coding DNA: TGTGCCAGCAGCCCGCAACCCCCCGGCTACACCTTC. Translating it yields CASSPQPPGYTF. The J gene is TRBJ1-2, the V gene TRBV7-8; no clear D gene. This CDR3 is 12 amino acids long. CDR1 is SGHVS and CDR2 is FQNEAQ in the germline V gene. The V end was cut by 5 bases, the J end by 8 bases, with 12 bases between.

This clonotype appeared many times. The CDR3 sequence is CASSLLAGHTDTQYF. DNA for the CDR3: TGCGCCAGCAGCTTGCTAGCGGGACACACAGATACGCAGTATTTT. V is TRBV5-1 and J is TRBJ2-3; 9 bases fit TRBD2. Germline trimming cut 1 base from V and 2 bases from J; bases unmatched to any gene: 2. Germline assignment: CDR1 SGHRS and CDR2 YFSETQ. CDR3 size: 15 residues.

This chain joins TRBV15 and TRBJ2-7, with D hard to call. The germline V and J ends were trimmed by 0 bases and 4 bases, with 10 bases remaining between them. This CDR3 is 14 amino acids long. Germline CDR1 and CDR2: LNHNV and YYDKDF (reference sequence). CDR3: CATSRDPLGYEQYF. For the CDR3, the DNA is TGTGCCACCAGCAGAGATCCTTTAGGTTACGAGCAGTACTTC.

The CDR3 DNA reads as TGTGCCAGCAGTTCCCCAGAGGGTGGCTACACCTTC. The encoded protein is CASSSPEGGYTF. The rearrangement joins TRBV28 to TRBJ1-2, with D unresolved. Trimming pared 4 bases from V and 7 bases from J, leaving 10 bases between. The CDR3 is 12 residues long. CDR1 and CDR2 from the germline V gene are MDHEN and SYDVKM.

The sample holds a few counts of this clonotype. This chain uses TRBV12-3 or TRBV12-4 with TRBJ1-5, with D perhaps TRBD1 (5 bases). The V and J ends lost 3 bases and 0 bases respectively, with 12 bases between them. The length of the CDR3 is 16 residues. CDR3: CASSLGPGASNQPQHF. The CDR3 DNA reads as TGTGCCAGCAGTTTGGGCCCCGGGGCTAGCAATCAGCCCCAGCATTTT.

This clonotype has a count of ten or more. Here the CDR3 reads CSARDPGGGPEAFF. For the CDR3, the DNA is TGCAGTGCTAGAGATCCCGGGGGGGGCCCTGAAGCTTTCTTT. This chain uses TRBV20-1 with TRBJ1-1; D might be TRBD1 (6 bases). V was cut by 0 bases and J by 6 bases, with 14 bases left in between. Per germline, CDR1 DFQATT and CDR2 SNEGSKA (reference sequence). The CDR3 consists of 14 residues.

As DNA, the CDR3 is TGCAGCGTTGAATCAAGGGGCAAGGGTGTGAACACTGAAGCTTTCTTT. Translation: CSVESRGKGVNTEAFF. The chain recombines TRBV29-1 with TRBJ1-1; D is perhaps TRBD1 (5 bases). The CDR3 is 16 amino acids. The germline gives CDR1 SQVTM, CDR2 ANQGSEA. Trimming took off 2 bases at V and 0 bases at J, with 16 bases between the two ends.

This clonotype was recorded only once. The rearrangement uses TRBV5-1 and TRBJ1-3, with a tentative D call TRBD1 (6 bases). The CDR3 has 17 amino acids. The V gene's germline CDR1 is SGHRS and CDR2 YFSETQ. V lost 1 base, J lost 0 bases, and 14 bases lay in between. The chain's CDR3 is CASSLTIGQFSGNTIYF. As DNA, the CDR3 is TGCGCCAGCAGCTTGACGATCGGACAGTTCTCTGGAAACACCATATATTTT.

This rearrangement joins TRBV5-1 to TRBJ2-7, with D possibly matching TRBD1 (6 bases). V was cut by 2 bases and J by 4 bases, with 13 bases left in between. CDR1 is SGHRS, CDR2 YFSETQ, per germline. The CDR3 is 14 amino acids. The chain's CDR3 is CASSLQGPLYEQYF. In DNA form, the CDR3 reads TGCGCCAGCAGCTTACAGGGTCCTCTTTACGAGCAGTACTTC. Variable domain in full (rest from reference TRBV5-1 and TRBJ2-7): KAGVTQTPRYLIKTRGQQVTLSCSPISGHRSVSWYQQTPGQGLQFLFEYFSETQRNKGNFPGRFSGRQFSNSRSEMNVSTLELGDSALYLCASSLQGPLYEQYFGPGTRLTVT.

In its sample, this clonotype was seen a few times. This rearrangement joins TRBV12-3 or TRBV12-4 to TRBJ1-2; the match to TRBD1 covers 7 bases. The CDR3 covers 14 residues. V lost 5 bases to trimming and J lost 5 bases; unmatched junction nucleotides: 8. The CDR3 here is CASSRDSRTYGYTF. CDR3 nucleotides: TGTGCCAGCAGTCGGGACAGTCGAACGTATGGCTACACCTTC.

This clonotype has only a few counts. The V and J genes are TRBV29-1 and TRBJ1-5, with 7 bases matching TRBD1. This CDR3 has 14 residues. Trimming cost V 6 bases and J 6 bases; bases outside gene matches: 11. Germline V gives CDR1 SQVTM, CDR2 ANQGSEA. The CDR3 is CSVTQGDRGQPQHF. The CDR3, as DNA: TGCAGCGTGACCCAGGGGGATAGGGGTCAGCCCCAGCATTTT.

The gene calls are TRBV5-1 and TRBJ1-6, with a possible D match to TRBD1 (5 bases). Germline CDR1 SGHRS, CDR2 YFSETQ. The V and J ends lost 7 bases and 7 bases respectively, with 12 bases between them. The CDR3 length is 13 residues. For the CDR3, the DNA is TGCGCCAGCGGAAGGGACGTAAATTCACCCCTCCACTTT. Residues: CASGRDVNSPLHF.

The rearrangement uses TRBV20-1 and TRBJ1-1; D possibly corresponds to TRBD1 (5 bases). This CDR3 has 14 amino acids. Germline V CDR1 and CDR2: DFQATT, SNEGSKA (reference sequence). V lost 7 bases to trimming and J lost 3 bases, with 18 bases between them. This chain's CDR3 is CSVQSDPGDTEAFF. CDR3 nucleotides: TGCAGTGTTCAGAGCGACCCGGGGGACACTGAAGCTTTCTTT.

This clonotype was detected a few times. The V call is TRBV6-6, the J call TRBJ2-3, with 7 bases matching TRBD2. Looked up from germline, CDR1 is MNHNY and CDR2 is SVGAGI (reference sequence). V shed 5 bases, J shed 5 bases, and the junction held 10 bases outside the gene matches. The length of the CDR3 is 15 residues. CDR3 DNA: TGTGCCAGCAGTACCCTAGCGGAGTCCCGAGATACGCAGTATTTT. Residues: CASSTLAESRDTQYF.

The rearrangement links TRBV4-3 to TRBJ1-6, with 7 bases aligning to TRBD1. Germline V lookup: CDR1 LGHNA, CDR2 YSLEER. The CDR3 extends over 14 amino acids. Unmatched junction bases numbered 6, after V lost 4 bases and J lost 9 bases. The CDR3 is CASSRDREGSPLHF. CDR3 DNA sequence: TGCGCCAGCAGCCGAGACAGGGAAGGTTCACCCCTCCACTTT.

The table lists this clonotype with many counts. This chain uses TRBV4-3 with TRBJ2-2; 9 nucleotides agree with TRBD1. The CDR3 runs 14 residues. Trimming at V came to 4 bases and at J to 7 bases, leaving 4 bases not matched to a gene. Germline lookup yields CDR1 LGHNA and CDR2 YSLEER. The CDR3 region is CASSLGTGIGELFF. DNA for the CDR3: TGCGCCAGCAGCCTCGGGACAGGGATCGGGGAGCTGTTTTTT.

This clonotype was observed a handful of times. The chain couples TRBV29-1 to TRBJ2-7; TRBD1 matches 9 bases. V shed 6 bases and J 3 bases; nucleotides not matched to a gene: 6. The CDR3 loop spans 13 amino acids. Germline CDR1 is SQVTM and CDR2 is ANQGSEA. CDR3 nucleotide sequence: TGCAGCGTCCCCGGGACAGGGCTCTACGAGCAGTACTTC. Translation gives CSVPGTGLYEQYF.

A few counts support this clonotype. V usage is TRBV4-2 and J usage is TRBJ2-1, with D perhaps assigned TRBD1 or TRBD2 (5 bases each). This CDR3 is 15 amino acids long. The germline gives CDR1 LGHNA, CDR2 YNFKEQ. V was pared by 0 bases and J by 3 bases, with 9 bases between. CDR3 residues: CASSQEARGYNEQFF. CDR3 sequence (DNA): TGTGCCAGCAGCCAAGAAGCGAGGGGCTACAATGAGCAGTTCTTC.

The chain carries TRBV20-1 and TRBJ2-1; D tentatively fits TRBD1 or TRBD2 (5 bases each). V lost 3 bases, J lost 6 bases, and 15 bases lay in between. Germline V gene data show CDR1 as DFQATT and CDR2 as SNEGSKA (reference sequence). The CDR3 loop spans 14 amino acids. The CDR3 sequence: CSARLGVRGNEQFF. For the CDR3, the DNA is TGCAGTGCTAGGCTGGGGGTTAGAGGCAATGAGCAGTTCTTC.